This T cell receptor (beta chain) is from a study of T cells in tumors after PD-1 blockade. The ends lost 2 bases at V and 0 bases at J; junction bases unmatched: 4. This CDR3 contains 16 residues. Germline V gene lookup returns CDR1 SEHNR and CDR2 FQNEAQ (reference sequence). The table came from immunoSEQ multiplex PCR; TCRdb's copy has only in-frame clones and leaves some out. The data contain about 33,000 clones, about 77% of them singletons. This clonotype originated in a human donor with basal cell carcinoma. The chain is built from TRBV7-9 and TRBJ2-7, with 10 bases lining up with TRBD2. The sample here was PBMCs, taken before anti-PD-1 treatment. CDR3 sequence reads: CASSLRTSGSSYEQYF. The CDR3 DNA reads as TGTGCCAGCAGCTTAAGGACTAGCGGAAGCTCCTACGAGCAGTACTTC. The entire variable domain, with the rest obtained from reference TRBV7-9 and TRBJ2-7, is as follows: DTGVSQNPRHKITKRGQNVTFRCDPISEHNRLYWYRQTLGQGPEFLTYFQNEAQLEKSRLLSDRFSAERPKGSFSTLEIQRTEQGDSAMYLCASSLRTSGSSYEQYFGPGTRLTVT.